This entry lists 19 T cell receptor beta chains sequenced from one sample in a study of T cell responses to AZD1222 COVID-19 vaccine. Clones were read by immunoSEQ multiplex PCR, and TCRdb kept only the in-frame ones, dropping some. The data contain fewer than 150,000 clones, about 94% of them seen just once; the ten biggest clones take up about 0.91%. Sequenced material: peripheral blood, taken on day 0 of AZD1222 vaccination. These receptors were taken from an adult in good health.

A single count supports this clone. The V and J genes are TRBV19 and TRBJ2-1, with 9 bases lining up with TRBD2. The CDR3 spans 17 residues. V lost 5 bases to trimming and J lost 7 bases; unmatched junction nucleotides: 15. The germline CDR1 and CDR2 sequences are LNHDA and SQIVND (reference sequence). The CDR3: CASSSRTRGGLGNEQFF. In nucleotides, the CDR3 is TGTGCCAGTAGTTCAAGGACGCGGGGGGGCCTTGGAAATGAGCAGTTCTTC.

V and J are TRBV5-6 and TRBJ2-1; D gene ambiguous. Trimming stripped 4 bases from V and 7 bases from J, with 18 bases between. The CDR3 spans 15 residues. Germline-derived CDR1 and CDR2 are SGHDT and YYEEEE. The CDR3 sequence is CASSLFHRATNEQFF. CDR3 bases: TGTGCCAGCAGCCTATTTCATAGAGCCACTAATGAGCAGTTCTTC.

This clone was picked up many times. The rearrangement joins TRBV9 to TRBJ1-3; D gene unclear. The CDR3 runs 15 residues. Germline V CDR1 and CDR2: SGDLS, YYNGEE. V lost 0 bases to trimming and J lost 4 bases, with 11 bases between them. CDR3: CASSVGKGTGNTIYF. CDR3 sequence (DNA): TGTGCCAGCAGCGTAGGGAAGGGCACGGGAAACACCATATATTTT. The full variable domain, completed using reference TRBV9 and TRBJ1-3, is DSGVTQTPKHLITATGQRVTLRCSPRSGDLSVYWYQQSLDQGLQFLIQYYNGEERAKGNILERFSAQQFPDLHSELNLSSLELGDSALYFCASSVGKGTGNTIYFGEGSWLTVV.

For the CDR3, the DNA is TGTGCCAGCAGCGACACGTCTGAAGCTTTCTTT. This codes for CASSDTSEAFF. The genes are TRBV7-6 and TRBJ1-1; no definite D call. Germline V lookup: CDR1 SGHVS, CDR2 FNYEAQ. The CDR3 is 11 amino acids. Trimming pared 5 bases from V and 6 bases from J, leaving 7 bases between.

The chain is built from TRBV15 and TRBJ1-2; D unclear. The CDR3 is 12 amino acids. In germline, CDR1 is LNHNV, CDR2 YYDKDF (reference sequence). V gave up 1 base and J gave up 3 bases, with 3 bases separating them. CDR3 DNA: TGTGCCACCAGCAGAGGCTACTATGGCTACACCTTC. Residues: CATSRGYYGYTF. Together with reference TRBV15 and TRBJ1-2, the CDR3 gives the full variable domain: DAMVIQNPRYQVTQFGKPVTLSCSQTLNHNVMYWYQQKSSQAPKLLFHYYDKDFNNEADTPDNFQSRRPNTSFCFLDIRSPGLGDTAMYLCATSRGYYGYTFGSGTRLTVV.

The CDR3 reads CASSLAGQGQGETQYF. Here the CDR3 DNA reads TGCGCCAGCAGCTTGGCCGGGCAGGGGCAGGGCGAGACCCAGTACTTC. The chain combines TRBV5-1 with TRBJ2-5; the D gene is possibly TRBD1 (6 bases). Trimming shortened V by 0 bases and J by 5 bases, and 17 bases separated the two germline ends. Germline V CDR1 and CDR2: SGHRS, YFSETQ. CDR3 size: 16 residues.

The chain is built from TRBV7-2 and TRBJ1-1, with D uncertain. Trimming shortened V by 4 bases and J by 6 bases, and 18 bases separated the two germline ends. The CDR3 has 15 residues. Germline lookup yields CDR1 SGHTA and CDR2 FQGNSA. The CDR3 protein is CASSSHPAPDAEAFF. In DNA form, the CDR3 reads TGTGCCAGCAGCTCTCATCCGGCGCCGGACGCTGAAGCTTTCTTT.

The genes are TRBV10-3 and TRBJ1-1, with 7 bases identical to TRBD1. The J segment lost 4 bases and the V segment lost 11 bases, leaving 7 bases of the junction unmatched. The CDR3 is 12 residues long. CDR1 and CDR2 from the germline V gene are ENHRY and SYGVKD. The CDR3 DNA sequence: TGTGCCGCCGCTACAGGGGCCACTGAAGCTTTCTTT. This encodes CAAATGATEAFF.

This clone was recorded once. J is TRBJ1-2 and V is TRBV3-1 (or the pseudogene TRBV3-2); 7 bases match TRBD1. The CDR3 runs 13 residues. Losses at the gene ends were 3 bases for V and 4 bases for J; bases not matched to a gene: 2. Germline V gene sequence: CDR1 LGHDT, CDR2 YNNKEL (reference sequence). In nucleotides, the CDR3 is TGTGCCAGCAGCCAGCAGGGGGTCTATGGCTACACCTTC. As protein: CASSQQGVYGYTF.

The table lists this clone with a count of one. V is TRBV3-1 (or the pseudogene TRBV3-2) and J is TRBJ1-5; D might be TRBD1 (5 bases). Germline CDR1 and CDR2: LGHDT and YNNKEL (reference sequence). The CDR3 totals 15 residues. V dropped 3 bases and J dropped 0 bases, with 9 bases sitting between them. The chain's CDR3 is CASSQGTDSNQPQHF. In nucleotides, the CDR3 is TGTGCCAGCAGCCAGGGGACGGATAGCAATCAGCCCCAGCATTTT.

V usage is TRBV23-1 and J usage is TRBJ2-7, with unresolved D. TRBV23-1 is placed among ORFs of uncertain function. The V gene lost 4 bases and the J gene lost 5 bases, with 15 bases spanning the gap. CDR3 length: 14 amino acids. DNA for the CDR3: TGCGCCAGCAGTCCCCCTCGGGTATGGAACGAGCAGTACTTC. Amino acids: CASSPPRVWNEQYF.

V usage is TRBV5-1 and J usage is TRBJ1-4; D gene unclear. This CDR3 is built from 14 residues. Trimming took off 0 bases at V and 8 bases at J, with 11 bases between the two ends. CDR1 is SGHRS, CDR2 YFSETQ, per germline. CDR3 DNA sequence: TGCGCCAGCAGCTTGGATGGGGTTCTGGAAAAACTGTTTTTT. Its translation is CASSLDGVLEKLFF.

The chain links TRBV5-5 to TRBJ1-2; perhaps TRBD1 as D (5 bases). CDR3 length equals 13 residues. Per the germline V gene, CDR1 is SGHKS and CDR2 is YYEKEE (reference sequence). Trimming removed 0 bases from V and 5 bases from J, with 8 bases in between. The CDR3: CASSLADSYGYTF. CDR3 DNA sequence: TGTGCCAGCAGCTTGGCTGACAGTTATGGCTACACCTTC.

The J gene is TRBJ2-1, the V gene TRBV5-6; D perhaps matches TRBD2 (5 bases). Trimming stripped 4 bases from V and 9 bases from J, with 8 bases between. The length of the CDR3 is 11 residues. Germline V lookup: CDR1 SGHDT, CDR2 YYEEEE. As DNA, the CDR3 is TGTGCCAGCAGCCAGCGGAGTGAGCAGTTCTTC. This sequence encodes CASSQRSEQFF.

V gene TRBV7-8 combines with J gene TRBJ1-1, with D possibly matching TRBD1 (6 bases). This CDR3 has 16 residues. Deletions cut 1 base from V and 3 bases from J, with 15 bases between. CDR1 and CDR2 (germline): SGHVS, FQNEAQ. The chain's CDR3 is CASSLDPTGYDTEAFF. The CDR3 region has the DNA TGTGCCAGCAGCTTAGATCCAACAGGGTACGACACTGAAGCTTTCTTT.

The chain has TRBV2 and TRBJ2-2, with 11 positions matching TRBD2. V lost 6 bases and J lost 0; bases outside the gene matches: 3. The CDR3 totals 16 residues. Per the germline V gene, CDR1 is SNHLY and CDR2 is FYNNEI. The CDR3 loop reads CASSLAGGSNTGELFF. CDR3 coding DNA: TGTGCCAGCAGCTTAGCGGGGGGGTCGAACACCGGGGAGCTGTTTTTT.

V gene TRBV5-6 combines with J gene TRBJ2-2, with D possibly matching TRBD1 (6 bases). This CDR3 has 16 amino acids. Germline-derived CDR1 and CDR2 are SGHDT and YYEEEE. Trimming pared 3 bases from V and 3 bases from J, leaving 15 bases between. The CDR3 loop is CASSSGTAGDTGELFF. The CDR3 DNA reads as TGTGCCAGCAGCTCTGGGACGGCAGGGGACACCGGGGAGCTGTTTTTT. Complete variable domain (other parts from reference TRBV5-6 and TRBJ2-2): DAGVTQSPTHLIKTRGQQVTLRCSPKSGHDTVSWYQQALGQGPQFIFQYYEEEERQRGNFPDRFSGHQFPNYSSELNVNALLLGDSALYLCASSSGTAGDTGELFFGEGSRLTVL.

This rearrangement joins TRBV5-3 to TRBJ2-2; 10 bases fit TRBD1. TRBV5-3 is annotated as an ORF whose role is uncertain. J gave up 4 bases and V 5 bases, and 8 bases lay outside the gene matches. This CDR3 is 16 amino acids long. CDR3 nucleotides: TGTGCCAGAAGTCCGCGACAGGGGGCGGCCACCGGGGAGCTGTTTTTT. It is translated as CARSPRQGAATGELFF.

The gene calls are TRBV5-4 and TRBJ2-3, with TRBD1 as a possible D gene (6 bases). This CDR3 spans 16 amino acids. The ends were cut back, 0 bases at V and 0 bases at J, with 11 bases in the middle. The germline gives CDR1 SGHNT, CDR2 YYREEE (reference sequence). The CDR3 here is CASSLAGGGSTDTQYF. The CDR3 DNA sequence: TGTGCCAGCAGCTTGGCCGGTGGGGGCAGCACAGATACGCAGTATTTT.